The clone carrying this T cell receptor beta chain was recorded a few times. No cell sorting was done before RNA was extracted from the tissue. TCRbeta libraries were built with three rounds of nested PCR, modified from ARM-PCR. TCRdb independently ran MiXCR on the multiplex PCR reads; one entry per CDR3 protein. This sample has 120,000 or so distinct CDR3 sequences, with roughly 67% found just once. The source of the sample is a study of tumor and adjacent non-tumor tissue in lung cancer. Study overall: Patients comprised about eleven adenocarcinoma, a couple of squamous cell carcinoma and 1 small cell lung cancer. Each sample yielded approximately 4.2 million productive TCRbeta reads on average.

This CDR3 comprises 18 residues. Germline V CDR1 and CDR2: SEHNR, FQNEAQ (reference sequence). The V end was cut by 3 bases, the J end by 4 bases, with 24 bases between. The clonotype comes from a man aged 30 to 45 with non-small cell lung cancer. Sequences were obtained from lung tumor tissue. The chain has TRBV7-9 and TRBJ2-5; D not resolved. The DNA for the CDR3 is TGTGCCAGCAGCTTCCAACCGCCAGATCCCCGGAAAGGAGAGACCCAGTACTTC. Translated: CASSFQPPDPRKGETQYF. The entire variable domain, with the rest obtained from reference TRBV7-9 and TRBJ2-5, is as follows: DTGVSQNPRHKITKRGQNVTFRCDPISEHNRLYWYRQTLGQGPEFLTYFQNEAQLEKSRLLSDRFSAERPKGSFSTLEIQRTEQGDSAMYLCASSFQPPDPRKGETQYFGPGTRLLVL.